The entry below describes one TCR beta chain. The data originate from a study of T cell responses to AZD1222 COVID-19 vaccine. Germline-derived CDR1 and CDR2 are MNHEY and SVGEGT. Trimming removed 2 bases from V and 3 bases from J; junction bases left unmatched: 5. There are 16 residues in the CDR3. Clones were sequenced by immunoSEQ multiplex PCR, and TCRdb holds only the in-frame ones, with some missing. The data hold about 120,000 clones, with approximately 85% observed a single time. The chain uses TRBV6-2 or TRBV6-3 and TRBJ1-5, with TRBD1 matching 9 bases. This specimen was peripheral blood, taken on day 0 of MenACWY control vaccination. The TCR sequence derives from an adult in good health. For the CDR3, the DNA is TGTGCCAGCAGTTACGTCGGGACAGGGATCAATCAGCCCCAGCATTTT. Amino acids: CASSYVGTGINQPQHF.